The TCR beta chain described here comes from a study of neurological immune-mediated disorders. In germline, CDR1 is SGHRS, CDR2 YFSETQ. V lost 1 base, J lost 2 bases, and 8 bases stayed unmatched. The CDR3 totals 17 residues. One entry per CDR3 protein results from TCRdb running MiXCR on the 5' RACE reads. The sample lists tens of thousands of distinct CDR3 sequences, roughly 3.5% occurring once. The chain employs TRBV5-1 and TRBJ2-7; 11 positions match TRBD2. Sequencing was done on a sample of PBMCs. The clonotype was recovered from a woman younger than 45 with multiple sclerosis. The CDR3 sequence is CASSLSVGSGGAYEQYF. In nucleotides, the CDR3 is TGCGCCAGCAGCTTGTCGGTCGGTAGCGGGGGGGCCTACGAGCAGTACTTC.